This T cell receptor (beta chain) was profiled in a study of Graves' ophthalmopathy and Graves' hyperthyroidism. The germline gives CDR1 SGHAT, CDR2 FQNNGV. With 2 bases removed from V and 0 bases from J, the gap between germline ends came to 11 bases. This CDR3 spans 17 amino acids. Study-wide points: A 13-signature model separated ophthalmopathy from stable hyperthyroidism, about 90% sensitivity, around 81% specificity. Most expanded thyroid clonotypes above 0.001 frequency also appeared in blood.

At least ten counts were recorded for this clonotype. The target antigen is unknown. Scientists amplified the TCR beta CDR3 regions from RNA transcripts. The first round was an RT-PCR with HTBI primers, and the second round was a multiplex PCR. One entry per CDR3 protein, called by TCRdb with MiXCR from the multiplex PCR reads. Here the sample spans 350,000 to 450,000 distinct CDR3 sequences, approximately 21% being singletons. This chain connects TRBV11-2 to TRBJ2-6, with D uncertain. Sequenced: peripheral blood. This receptor was obtained from a woman under 30 with stable Graves' hyperthyroidism. In DNA form, the CDR3 reads TGTGCCAGCAGCTTAATCCCACGGAGCTCTGGGGCCAACGTCCTGACTTTC. Its protein is CASSLIPRSSGANVLTF.